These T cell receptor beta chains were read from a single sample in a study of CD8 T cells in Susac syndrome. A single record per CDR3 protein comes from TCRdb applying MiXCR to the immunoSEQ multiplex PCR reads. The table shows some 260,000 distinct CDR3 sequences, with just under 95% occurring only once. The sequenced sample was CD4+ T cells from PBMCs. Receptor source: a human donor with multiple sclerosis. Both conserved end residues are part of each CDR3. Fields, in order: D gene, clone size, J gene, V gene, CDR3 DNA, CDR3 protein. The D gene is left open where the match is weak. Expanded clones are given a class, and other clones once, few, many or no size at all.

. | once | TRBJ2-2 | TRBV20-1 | TGCAGTGCTCGCGAATTCAGGTCCACCGGGGAGCTGTTTTTT | CSAREFRSTGELFF
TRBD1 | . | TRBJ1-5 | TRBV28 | TGTGCCAGCAGCCCGACAGGGAGGTATCAGCCCCAGCATTTT | CASSPTGRYQPQHF
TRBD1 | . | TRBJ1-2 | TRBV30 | TGTGCCTGGAGTGTACGCCGGGACAGTCGCTACACCTTC | CAWSVRRDSRYTF
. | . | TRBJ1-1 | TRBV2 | TGTGCCAGCAGGAAAGGACAGCCGGCTTTCTTT | CASRKGQPAFF
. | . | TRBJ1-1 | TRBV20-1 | TGCAGTGCCGCCAAGGGGCGATACACTGAAGCTTTCTTT | CSAAKGRYTEAFF
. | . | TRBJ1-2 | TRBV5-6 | TGTGCCAGCAGCTTGAATGGACTCTATGGCTACACCTTC | CASSLNGLYGYTF
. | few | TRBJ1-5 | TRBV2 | TGTGCCAGCAGTGCTCAAGGGTCCAATCAGCCCCAGCATTTT | CASSAQGSNQPQHF
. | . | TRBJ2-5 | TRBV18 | TGTGCCAGCTCACCAGTCAGGGAAGAGATCCAGTACTTC | CASSPVREEIQYF
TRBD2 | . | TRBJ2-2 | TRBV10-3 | TGTGCCATCAGTACCGGGACTAGCGGGAACACCGGGGAGCTGTTTTTT | CAISTGTSGNTGELFF
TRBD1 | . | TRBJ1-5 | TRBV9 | TGTGCCAGCAGCGCAAGAGACGGACGACAGGGACAGCCCCAGCATTTT | CASSARDGRQGQPQHF
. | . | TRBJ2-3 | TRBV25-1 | TGTGCCAGCAGATCTTTTAGCGGCGACGGCACAGATACGCAGTATTTT | CASRSFSGDGTDTQYF
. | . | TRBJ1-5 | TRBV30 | TGTGCCTGGAGTGTACGGGGTTTTCAGCCCCAGCATTTT | CAWSVRGFQPQHF
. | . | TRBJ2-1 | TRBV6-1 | TGTGCCAGCAGTGAAGACCCGACACAATACAATGAGCAGTTCTTC | CASSEDPTQYNEQFF
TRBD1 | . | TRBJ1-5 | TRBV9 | TGTGCCAGCAGCAACCAAGGGGGCGTGGGGCAGCCCCAGCATTTT | CASSNQGGVGQPQHF
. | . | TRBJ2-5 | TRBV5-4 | TGTGCCAGCAGCTTGGGTTTAGAGACCCAGTACTTC | CASSLGLETQYF
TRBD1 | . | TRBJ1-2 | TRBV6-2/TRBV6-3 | TGTGCCAGCGGGACAGGGGGCCTACCCTATGGCTACACCTTC | CASGTGGLPYGYTF
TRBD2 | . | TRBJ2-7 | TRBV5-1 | TGCGCCAGCAGCTGGAGCGGGGGCTCCTACGAGCAGTACTTC | CASSWSGGSYEQYF
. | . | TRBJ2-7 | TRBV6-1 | TGTGCCAGCAGTGAAATGACAGGAAGCTACGAGCAGTACTTC | CASSEMTGSYEQYF
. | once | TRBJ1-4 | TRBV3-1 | TGTGCCAGCAGCCAAGATCCAGGGCTTGGAGAAAAACTGTTTTTT | CASSQDPGLGEKLFF
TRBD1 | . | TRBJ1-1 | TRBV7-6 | TGTGCCAGCAGCTTAGATCGGGCAGGGGGTGCCAACACTGAAGCTTTCTTT | CASSLDRAGGANTEAFF
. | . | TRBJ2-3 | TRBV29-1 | TGCAGCGTTGCAGGGGAAGGAGATACGCAGTATTTT | CSVAGEGDTQYF
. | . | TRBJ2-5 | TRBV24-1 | TGTGCCACCAGTGGGGCGAACAAAGACCAAGAGACCCAGTACTTC | CATSGANKDQETQYF
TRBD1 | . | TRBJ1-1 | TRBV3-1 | TGTGCCAGCAGCCTGCAGGACAGGGATACTGAAGCTTTCTTT | CASSLQDRDTEAFF
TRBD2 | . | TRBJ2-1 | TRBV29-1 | TGCAGTACCGCAGGGACTAGCGGAATGCAGTTCTTC | CSTAGTSGMQFF
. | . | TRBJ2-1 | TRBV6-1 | TGTGCCAGCAGTGAAGCTTTCGGGAGGCAGTTCTTC | CASSEAFGRQFF
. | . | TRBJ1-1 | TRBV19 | TGTGCCGTATCACCGGGACGGATGAACACTGAAGCTTTCTTT | CAVSPGRMNTEAFF
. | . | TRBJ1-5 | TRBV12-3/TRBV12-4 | TGTGCCAGCAGTTTAGTAGGGGCCAATCAGCCCCAGCATTTT | CASSLVGANQPQHF
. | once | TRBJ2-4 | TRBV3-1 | TGTGCCAGCAGCCAAGGAATGCCGGGGGCCAAAAACATTCAGTACTTC | CASSQGMPGAKNIQYF
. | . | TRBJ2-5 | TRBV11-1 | TGTGCCAGCAGCTCCACGGGACTCAACCAAGAGACCCAGTACTTC | CASSSTGLNQETQYF
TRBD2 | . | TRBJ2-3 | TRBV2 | TGTGCCATTGCGGGAGGTCGCACAGATACGCAGTATTTT | CAIAGGRTDTQYF
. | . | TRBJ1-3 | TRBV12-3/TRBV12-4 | TGTGCCAGCAGTTCCGGACAGTCGAGTGGAAACACCATATATTTT | CASSSGQSSGNTIYF
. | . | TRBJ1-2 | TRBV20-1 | TGCAGTGCCAGTATGGGTTTCTACACCTTC | CSASMGFYTF
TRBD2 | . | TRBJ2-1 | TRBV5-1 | TGCGCCAGCAGTCCGGGACTAAGGAATGAGCAGTTCTTC | CASSPGLRNEQFF
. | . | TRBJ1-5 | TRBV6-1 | TGTGCCAGCAGTGATTCGGGTCAGCCCCAGCATTTT | CASSDSGQPQHF
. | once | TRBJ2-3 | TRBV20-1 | TGCAGTGCCCCTGGGCCGGCAGGAGATACGCAGTATTTT | CSAPGPAGDTQYF
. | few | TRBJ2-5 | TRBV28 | TGTGCCAGCAGTTTTACCGGGGGCCGGGAGACCCAGTACTTC | CASSFTGGRETQYF
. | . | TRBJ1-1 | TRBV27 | TGTGCCAGCAGTAGCTTCACAGTCGCAGGAAACACTGAAGCTTTCTTT | CASSSFTVAGNTEAFF
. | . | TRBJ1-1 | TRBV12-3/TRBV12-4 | TGTGCCAGCAGTTTTGGGTGGTCAGGGGCTTTCTTT | CASSFGWSGAFF
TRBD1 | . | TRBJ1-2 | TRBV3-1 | TGTGCCAGCAGCCAACCTTCCGGGACAGCGACTAACTATGGCTACACCTTC | CASSQPSGTATNYGYTF
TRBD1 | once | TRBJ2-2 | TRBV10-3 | TGTGCCATCGGTACAGGGGGCTGGGCCGGGGAGCTGTTTTTT | CAIGTGGWAGELFF
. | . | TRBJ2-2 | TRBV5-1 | TGCGCCAGCAGCTTGGCGGGAATTCGATCCCACGGGGAGCTGTTTTTT | CASSLAGIRSHGELFF
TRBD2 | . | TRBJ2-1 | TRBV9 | TGTGCCAGCAGCGTAGCTGGGACGGGACTAGCGGACAATGAGCAGTTCTTC | CASSVAGTGLADNEQFF
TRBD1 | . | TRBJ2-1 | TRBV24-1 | TGTGCCACCAGTGACCCGGGACAGGGGTACAATGAGCAGTTCTTC | CATSDPGQGYNEQFF
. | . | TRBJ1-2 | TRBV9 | TGTGCCAGCAGTGTGGGCTATGGCTACACCTTC | CASSVGYGYTF
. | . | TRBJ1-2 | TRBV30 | TGTGCCTGGAGTGTAACGGGGGGTCTCCTAACGGGTGGCTACACCTTC | CAWSVTGGLLTGGYTF
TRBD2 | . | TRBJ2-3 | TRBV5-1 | TGCGCCAGCAGCTTAGCGGGAGGGCCCGGTACGCAGTATTTT | CASSLAGGPGTQYF
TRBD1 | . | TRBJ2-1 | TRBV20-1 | TGCAGTGCTAGACTGACAGGGGGGGTTGCTGAGCAGTTCTTC | CSARLTGGVAEQFF